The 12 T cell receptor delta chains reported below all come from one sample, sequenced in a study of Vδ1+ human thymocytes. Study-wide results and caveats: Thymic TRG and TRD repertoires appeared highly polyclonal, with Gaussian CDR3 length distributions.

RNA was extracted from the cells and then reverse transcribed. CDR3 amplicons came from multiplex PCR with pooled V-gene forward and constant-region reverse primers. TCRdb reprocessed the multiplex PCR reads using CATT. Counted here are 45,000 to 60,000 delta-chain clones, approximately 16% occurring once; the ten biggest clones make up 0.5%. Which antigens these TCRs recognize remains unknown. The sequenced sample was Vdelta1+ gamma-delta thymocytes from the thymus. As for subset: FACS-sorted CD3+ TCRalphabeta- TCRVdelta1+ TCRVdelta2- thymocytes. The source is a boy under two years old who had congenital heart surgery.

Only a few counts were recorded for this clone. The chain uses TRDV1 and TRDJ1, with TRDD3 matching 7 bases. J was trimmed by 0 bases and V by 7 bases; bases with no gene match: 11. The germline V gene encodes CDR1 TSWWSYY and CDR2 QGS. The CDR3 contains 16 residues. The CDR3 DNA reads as TGTGCTCTTGTTTGGAGGATACGGTGGTACACCGATAAACTCATCTTT. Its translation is CALVWRIRWYTDKLIF.

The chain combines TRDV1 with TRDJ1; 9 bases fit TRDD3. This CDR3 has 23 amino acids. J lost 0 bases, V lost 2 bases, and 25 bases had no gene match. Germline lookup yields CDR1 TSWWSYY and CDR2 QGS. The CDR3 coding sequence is TGTGCTCTTGGGGAAGGGATTTCCTCTCCACTCAGGTACTGGGGGACAAACACCGATAAACTCATCTTT. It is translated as CALGEGISSPLRYWGTNTDKLIF.

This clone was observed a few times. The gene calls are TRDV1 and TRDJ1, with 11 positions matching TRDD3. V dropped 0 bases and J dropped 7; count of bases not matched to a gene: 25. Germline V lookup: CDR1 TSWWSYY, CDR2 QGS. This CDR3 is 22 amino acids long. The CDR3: CALGELINLPQLYWGIGSKLIF. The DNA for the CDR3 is TGTGCTCTTGGGGAACTAATTAATCTTCCCCAACTCTACTGGGGGATAGGCTCTAAACTCATCTTT.

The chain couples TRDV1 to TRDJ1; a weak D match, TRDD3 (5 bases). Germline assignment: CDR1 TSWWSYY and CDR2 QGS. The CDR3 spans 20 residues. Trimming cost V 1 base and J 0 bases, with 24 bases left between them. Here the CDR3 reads CALGEPTNPGVGPYTDKLIF. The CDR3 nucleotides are TGTGCTCTTGGGGAACCCACCAACCCGGGGGTGGGGCCTTACACCGATAAACTCATCTTT.

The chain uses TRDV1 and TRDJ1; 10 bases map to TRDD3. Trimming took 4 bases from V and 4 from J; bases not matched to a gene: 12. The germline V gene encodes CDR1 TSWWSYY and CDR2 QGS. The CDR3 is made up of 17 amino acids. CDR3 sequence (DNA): TGTGCTCTTGGGGGGGAAGTTCCCAACTGGGGGATCGATAAACTCATCTTT. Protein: CALGGEVPNWGIDKLIF.

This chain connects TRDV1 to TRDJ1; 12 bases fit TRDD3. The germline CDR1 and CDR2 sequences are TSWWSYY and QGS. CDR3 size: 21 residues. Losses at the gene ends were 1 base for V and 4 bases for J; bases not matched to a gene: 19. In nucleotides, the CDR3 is TGTGCTCTTGGGGAACCGGCCTGCCAACTGGGGGATACAGTTAATAGCGATAAACTCATCTTT. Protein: CALGEPACQLGDTVNSDKLIF.

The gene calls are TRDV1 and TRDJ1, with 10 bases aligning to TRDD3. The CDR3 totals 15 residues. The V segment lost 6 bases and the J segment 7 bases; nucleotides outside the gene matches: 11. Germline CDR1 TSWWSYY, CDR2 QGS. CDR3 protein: CALGPRWGILGKLIF. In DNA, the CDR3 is TGTGCTCTTGGCCCCCGCTGGGGGATATTGGGTAAACTCATCTTT.

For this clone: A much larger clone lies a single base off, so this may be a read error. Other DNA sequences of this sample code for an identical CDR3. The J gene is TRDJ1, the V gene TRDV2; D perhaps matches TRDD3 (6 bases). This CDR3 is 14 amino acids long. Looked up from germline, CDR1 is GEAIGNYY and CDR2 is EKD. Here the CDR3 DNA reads TGTGCCTGTGACGAGTACTGGGCTCCCGATAAACTCATTTTT. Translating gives CACDEYWAPDKLIF.

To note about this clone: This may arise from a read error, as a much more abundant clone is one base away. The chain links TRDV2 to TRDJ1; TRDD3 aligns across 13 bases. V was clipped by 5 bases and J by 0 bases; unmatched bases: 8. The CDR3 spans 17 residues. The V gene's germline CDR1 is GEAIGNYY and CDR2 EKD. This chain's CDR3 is CACVLYWGIRNTDKLIF. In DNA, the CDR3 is TGTGCCTGTGTCCTGTACTGGGGGATACGGAACACCGATAAACTCATCTTT.

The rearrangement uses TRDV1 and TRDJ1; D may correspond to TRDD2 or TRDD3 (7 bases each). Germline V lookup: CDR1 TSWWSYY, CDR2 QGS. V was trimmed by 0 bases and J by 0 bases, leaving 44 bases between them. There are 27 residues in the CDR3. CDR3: CALGELDYAFLRNWGRGSTAYTDKLIF. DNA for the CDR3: TGTGCTCTTGGGGAACTAGACTATGCCTTCCTTCGAAACTGGGGAAGAGGCAGTACCGCGTACACCGATAAACTCATCTTT.

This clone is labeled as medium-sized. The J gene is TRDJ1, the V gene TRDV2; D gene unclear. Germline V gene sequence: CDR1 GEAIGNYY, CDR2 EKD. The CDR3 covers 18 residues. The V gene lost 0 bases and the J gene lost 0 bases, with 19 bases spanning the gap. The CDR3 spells CACDTGLLCVQDTDKLIF. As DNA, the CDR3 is TGTGCCTGTGACACCGGGCTACTGTGTGTGCAGGACACCGATAAACTCATCTTT.

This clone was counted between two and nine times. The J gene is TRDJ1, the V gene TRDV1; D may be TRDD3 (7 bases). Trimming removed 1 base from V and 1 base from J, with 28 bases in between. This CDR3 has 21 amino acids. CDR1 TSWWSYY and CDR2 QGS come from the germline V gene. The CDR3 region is CALGEPGPGPTLYWGTDKLIF. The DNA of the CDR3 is TGTGCTCTTGGGGAACCAGGCCCCGGTCCTACGCTTTACTGGGGCACCGATAAACTCATCTTT.